Listed below are T cell receptor beta chains from one sample, sequenced in a study of blood T cell repertoires in COVID-19. Measured with immunoSEQ multiplex PCR; TCRdb has only the in-frame clones, and not every one. The table records a few hundred thousand clones, approximately 85% of them present only once. Sequencing was done on a sample of peripheral blood. The receptor source for this set is a woman aged 30 to 39 with acute or convalescent COVID-19. CDR3s include the opening cysteine and the closing phenylalanine or tryptophan. Fields, in order: D gene, V gene, J gene, clone size, CDR3 protein, CDR3 DNA. A D gene is named only where the DNA matches it firmly. Size tells how often a clone was seen (once, few, many) or the class of an expanded clone, and some rows leave it out.

.	TRBV9	TRBJ2-7	.	CASSVGSLGQDYEQYF	TGTGCCAGCAGCGTAGGGTCTCTGGGACAAGATTACGAGCAGTACTTC
TRBD2	TRBV11-3	TRBJ2-3	.	CASSGRGPDTQYF	TGTGCCAGCAGCGGGAGGGGACCAGATACGCAGTATTTT
TRBD2	TRBV7-9	TRBJ2-7	.	CASSSLAGGRRTYEQYF	TGTGCCAGCAGCTCCCTGGCGGGAGGCCGTAGAACCTACGAGCAGTACTTC
TRBD2	TRBV6-2/TRBV6-3	TRBJ2-1	.	CASSYSSSSGYEQFF	TGTGCCAGCAGTTACTCGAGTTCTAGCGGGTACGAGCAGTTCTTC
TRBD2	TRBV6-1	TRBJ2-1	.	CASREGLAGVNEQFF	TGTGCCAGCAGGGAAGGACTAGCGGGGGTCAATGAGCAGTTCTTC
TRBD2	TRBV29-1	TRBJ2-5	.	CSVMTSGSDGETQYF	TGCAGCGTTATGACTAGCGGATCCGATGGAGAGACCCAGTACTTC
TRBD1	TRBV30	TRBJ2-7	.	CAWGTGGYEQYF	TGTGCCTGGGGGACAGGGGGCTACGAGCAGTACTTC
.	TRBV19	TRBJ1-4	.	CASSTLLGAQQNEKLFF	TGTGCCAGTAGTACACTGTTGGGGGCGCAGCAAAATGAAAAACTGTTTTTT
.	TRBV19	TRBJ2-3	.	CASSIATADYTDTQYF	TGTGCCAGTAGTATAGCAACAGCGGACTACACAGATACGCAGTATTTT
TRBD2	TRBV5-1	TRBJ2-5	.	CASSSGLGLVAETQYF	TGCGCCAGCAGCTCTGGCTTGGGACTAGTTGCAGAGACCCAGTACTTC
.	TRBV15	TRBJ2-5	once	CATSRDDGRASQYF	TGTGCCACCAGCAGAGATGATGGGCGGGCGAGCCAGTACTTC
TRBD1	TRBV7-2	TRBJ1-5	.	CASSPDRANQPQHF	TGTGCCAGCAGCCCCGACAGGGCAAATCAGCCCCAGCATTTT
.	TRBV10-2	TRBJ2-5	once	CASRQTGYQETQYF	TGCGCCAGCAGACAAACAGGGTACCAAGAGACCCAGTACTTC
TRBD1	TRBV27	TRBJ1-2	.	CASSFSTGGGYTF	TGTGCCAGCAGTTTCTCGACAGGGGGCGGCTACACCTTC
TRBD1	TRBV9	TRBJ1-1	.	CASSVEAGGRTEAFF	TGTGCCAGCAGCGTAGAGGCAGGGGGACGAACTGAAGCTTTCTTT
TRBD2	TRBV6-5	TRBJ2-7	.	CASIRRASGDYEQYF	TGTGCCAGCATCAGGAGGGCTAGCGGGGACTACGAGCAGTACTTC
.	TRBV6-2/TRBV6-3	TRBJ2-3	.	CASSPSGDTQYF	TGTGCCAGCAGCCCCTCCGGAGATACGCAGTATTTT
.	TRBV3-1/TRBV3-2	TRBJ1-2	.	CASSQDRVYGYTF	TGTGCCAGCAGCCAAGACAGGGTGTATGGCTACACCTTC
.	TRBV4-3	TRBJ1-5	.	CASSQDFVRPQHF	TGCGCCAGCAGCCAAGATTTTGTGAGACCCCAGCATTTT
TRBD2	TRBV19	TRBJ2-5	once	CASTPGGETQYF	TGTGCCAGTACCCCCGGGGGGGAGACCCAGTACTTC
TRBD2	TRBV19	TRBJ2-2	.	CASSMGGATGELFF	TGTGCCAGTAGTATGGGAGGGGCCACCGGGGAGCTGTTTTTT
.	TRBV7-6	TRBJ2-7	.	CASVGKAGRGGYEQYF	TGTGCCAGCGTAGGGAAGGCGGGAAGAGGAGGATACGAGCAGTACTTC
TRBD2	TRBV19	TRBJ2-3	.	CASSIRTSGSTDTQYF	TGTGCCAGTAGTATACGGACTAGCGGTAGCACAGATACGCAGTATTTT
.	TRBV24-1	TRBJ1-1	once	CATSDAGSEAFF	TGTGCCACCAGTGATGCAGGATCTGAAGCTTTCTTT